The subject of this entry is one TCR beta chain. Its antigen is unknown. Qualities for individual bases were not recorded, and no much larger clone is one base off. The sample is drawn from a study of OX40 agonist ivuxolimab in advanced cancers. About the study as a whole: Ivuxolimab was an agonistic, fully human IgG2 monoclonal antibody directed against OX40 (CD134), a costimulatory receptor. Intravenous ivuxolimab was administered to patients every 2 weeks at six dose levels: 0.01, 0.1, 0.3, 1.5, 3 and 10 mg/kg. Of the approximately 54 dose-escalation patients, hepatocellular carcinoma was present in some 19, melanoma in about 15, renal cell carcinoma in 9 and head and neck cancer in 9. The dose-escalation cohort was 82.7% male with a mean age of roughly 60 years, ranging from about 23 to 85. Patients were allowed to have had prior anti-PD-1, anti-PD-L1 or anti-CTLA-4 therapy, and roughly two fifths of the dose-escalation patients had been treated with checkpoint inhibitors. Partial responses occurred in three dose-escalation patients: two with cutaneous melanoma and one with hepatocellular carcinoma. Peripheral TCRbeta sequencing aimed to test whether ivuxolimab altered TCR sequence diversity and caused clonal T-cell expansion. The paper describes the monotherapy dose-escalation part (N ≈ 52 patients) of the phase I trial of ivuxolimab. What the research found in general, with its limitations: In the 0.1-3.0 mg/kg groups, partial responders had among the lowest normalized peripheral clonal expansion, particularly in CD8+ T cells. Which antigens the clonally expanded peripheral T cells were specific for was not determined. After ivuxolimab, more expanded clones were found on average in CD8+ T cells than in CD4+ T cells. Low levels of normalized T-cell clonal expansion were also seen in some patients who did not respond. At doses from 0.1 to 3.0 mg/kg, clonal expansion was seen in both CD4+ and CD8+ blood T cells between baseline and week 6.

To sequence the TCRbeta CDR3 region, genomic DNA was isolated from the sorted cells. The immunoSEQ Assay was used to sequence the TCRbeta CDR3 regions. TCRdb took this table from immuneACCESS and kept in-frame rearrangements with V and J called. Such tables lack part of the clones; where checked against another copy, unresolved V genes explain under half of the gap, and the rest is unexplained. The sample profile shows about 58,000 clones; 83% of them were found once. Approximately 3% of the sample lies in the top ten. After removal of 6 bases from V and 5 bases from J, the junction retains 7 bases not matched to a gene. From its cysteine to its phenylalanine, the CDR3 spans 13 amino acids. Kept here is only the CDR3 DNA, which spans 39 bases and is read in frame from base 1. Based on the germline V gene, the CDR1 and CDR2 sequences are SGHVS and FQNEAQ. Patients with autoimmune disease history or receiving systemic immunosuppression were excluded from the trial. Peripheral blood for TCR sequencing was drawn from every dose cohort at baseline, at cycle 4 day 1 and at cycle 7 day 1. Samples came from an open-label, multicenter, first-in-human phase I dose-escalation trial of ivuxolimab. Adults with locally advanced or metastatic head and neck squamous cell, hepatocellular, melanoma or renal cell carcinoma were enrolled in the trial. Before TCR sequencing, CD4+ T cells and CD8+ T cells from peripheral blood were sorted into separate populations.

Material: CD4+ or CD8+ T cells sorted from blood, obtained in a trial of the OX40 agonist ivuxolimab. Recombination connected TRBV7-8 to TRBJ2-7; 7 nucleotides in the junction match TRBD2. This clonotype originated in an adult with an advanced solid tumor such as melanoma, head and neck, liver or kidney cancer. The DNA is TGTGCCAGCAGACGTACTAGCGTCCACGAGCAGTACTTC. The resulting protein is CASRRTSVHEQYF.